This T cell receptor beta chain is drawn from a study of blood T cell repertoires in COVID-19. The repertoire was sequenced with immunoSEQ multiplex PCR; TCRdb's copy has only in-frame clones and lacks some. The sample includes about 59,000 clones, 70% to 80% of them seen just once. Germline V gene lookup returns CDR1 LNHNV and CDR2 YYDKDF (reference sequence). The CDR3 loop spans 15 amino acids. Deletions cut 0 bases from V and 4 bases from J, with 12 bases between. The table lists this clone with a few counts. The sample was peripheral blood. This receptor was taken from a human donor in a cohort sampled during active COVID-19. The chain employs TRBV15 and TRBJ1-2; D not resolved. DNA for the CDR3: TGTGCCACCAGCAGAGAAACCGGGAGAGTCTATGGCTACACCTTC. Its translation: CATSRETGRVYGYTF.